This passage covers 9 T cell receptor beta chains from one sample sequenced in a study of T cell repertoires in cytomegalovirus infection. TCRdb reanalysed the reads using MiXCR and keeps one entry per CDR3 protein. There are around 260,000 distinct CDR3 sequences in the sample; roughly 9.1% occur only once, and around 15% lies in the top ten. Sequencing was carried out using PBMCs. The receptors derive from a human donor in good health (CMV status not recorded). Some clones in this sample may be carry-over from other donors' samples.

This clonotype has at least ten counts. The chain combines TRBV7-6 with TRBJ2-5, with TRBD1 identical over 12 bases. Losses at the gene ends were 7 bases for V and 5 bases for J; bases not matched to a gene: 5. Germline CDR1 SGHVS, CDR2 FNYEAQ. This CDR3 has 14 residues. The CDR3 bases are TGTGCCAGCACGCGGGACAGGGGGCTGGAGACCCAGTACTTC. This sequence encodes CASTRDRGLETQYF.

The V and J genes are TRBV6-5 and TRBJ1-2; perhaps TRBD1 as D (6 bases). The CDR3 is 13 residues long. Germline lookup yields CDR1 MNHEY and CDR2 SVGAGI. V lost 6 bases and J lost 8, with 16 bases in between. The CDR3 sequence is CASRDQGIRGYTF. CDR3 DNA sequence: TGTGCCAGCAGAGACCAGGGGATTCGGGGCTACACCTTC.

Ten or more counts support this clonotype. The rearrangement links TRBV2 to TRBJ2-7, with D tentatively TRBD1 or TRBD2 (7 bases each). CDR1 and CDR2 (germline): SNHLY, FYNNEI. Deletions cut 8 bases from V and 0 bases from J, with 14 bases between. The length of the CDR3 is 14 residues. CDR3 loop: CASGRDRLSYEQYF. In DNA, the CDR3 is TGTGCCAGCGGGAGGGACAGACTCTCCTACGAGCAGTACTTC.

The chain carries TRBV5-1 and TRBJ1-4, with 10 nucleotides matching TRBD1. Germline values: CDR1 SGHRS, CDR2 YFSETQ. V trimming: 4 bases; J trimming: 7 bases; junction bases outside the gene matches: 4. CDR3 size: 14 residues. CDR3 sequence reads: CASSPGTGVEKLFF. CDR3 coding DNA: TGCGCCAGCAGCCCCGGGACAGGGGTTGAAAAACTGTTTTTT. The whole variable domain, filled in from reference TRBV5-1 and TRBJ1-4, reads KAGVTQTPRYLIKTRGQQVTLSCSPISGHRSVSWYQQTPGQGLQFLFEYFSETQRNKGNFPGRFSGRQFSNSRSEMNVSTLELGDSALYLCASSPGTGVEKLFFGSGTQLSVL.

The rearrangement links TRBV28 to TRBJ1-2, with TRBD1 matching 10 bases. The CDR3 runs 15 residues. CDR1 is MDHEN and CDR2 is SYDVKM in the germline V gene. J lost 6 bases, V lost 6 bases, and 10 bases had no gene match. The CDR3 nucleotides read TGTGCCAGCAGGGTACCGGGACAGGGGTTTCATGGCTACACCTTC. The encoded protein is CASRVPGQGFHGYTF.

In this sample, this clonotype turned up a few times. The chain carries TRBV5-6 and TRBJ1-1; a weak D match, TRBD1 (5 bases). Germline V gives CDR1 SGHDT, CDR2 YYEEEE. The CDR3 is made up of 19 amino acids. V was pared by 0 bases and J by 1 base, with 22 bases between. In DNA, the CDR3 is TGTGCCAGCAGCTTGGACGCCCCCTCCCAGGCCAGGGCGAACACTGAAGCTTTCTTT. Amino acids: CASSLDAPSQARANTEAFF.

This clonotype came up a few times. Here the CDR3 DNA reads TGTGCCAGCAGCCTCGGACTAGCGGGAGGGCCGGAGACCCAGTACTTC. Its translation is CASSLGLAGGPETQYF. The chain uses TRBV11-2 and TRBJ2-5; TRBD2 matches 15 bases. Trimming removed 5 bases from V and 5 bases from J; junction bases left unmatched: 6. Germline values: CDR1 SGHAT, CDR2 FQNNGV. This CDR3 comprises 16 residues.

The chain employs TRBV18 and TRBJ1-1; possible D gene TRBD1, 5 bases. This CDR3 is 14 amino acids long. V was clipped by 0 bases and J by 11 bases, with 16 bases between them. Germline CDR1 and CDR2: KGHSH and LQKENI. CDR3 residues: CASSPPIQGRGAFF. DNA for the CDR3: TGTGCCAGCTCACCACCGATTCAGGGAAGAGGCGCTTTCTTT.

In this sample, this clonotype turned up once. V and J are TRBV4-1 and TRBJ1-5, with TRBD1 as a possible D gene (5 bases). The CDR3 runs to 14 residues. Germline V CDR1 and CDR2: MGHRA, YSYEKL. Trimming removed 3 bases at V and 4 bases at J, with 10 bases between. The CDR3 sequence is CASSQGPGNQPQHF. CDR3 sequence (DNA): TGCGCCAGCAGCCAGGGCCCAGGGAATCAGCCCCAGCATTTT.